This TCR beta chain was captured by sequencing in a study of CD8 T cells in ankylosing spondylitis. Study-level points and caveats: Disease-linked clones displayed a CD8+ phenotype and appeared relatively rarely in peripheral blood. Ankylosing spondylitis blood appeared to be characterized by a TCR beta motif of under ten highly homologous variants. The clones that were linked to disease were reported to be significantly enriched in matched synovial fluid samples from ankylosing spondylitis patients.

The germline V gene has CDR1 MGHDK and CDR2 SYGVNS. Trimming cost V 4 bases and J 3 bases; bases outside gene matches: 2. The CDR3 runs to 14 residues. MiXCR was run by TCRdb on the 5' RACE reads, yielding one entry per CDR3 protein. In the table there are some 450,000 distinct CDR3 sequences, roughly 15% of which are singletons. This clonotype was counted ten times or more. Its antigen is currently unknown. V gene TRBV25-1 combines with J gene TRBJ2-1, with 8 bases lining up with TRBD2. The source of this sequence is a male donor with ankylosing spondylitis. Source material: blood, either unsorted or a sorted T cell fraction (not recorded which). The CDR3 nucleotides are TGTGCCAGCAGTGGGCTAGCGGGCTACAATGAGCAGTTCTTC. Amino acid sequence: CASSGLAGYNEQFF.